This is a list of T cell receptor beta chains from one sample in a study of blood T cells in healthy people across ages. TCRdb re-called the 5' RACE reads with MiXCR, one entry per CDR3 protein. The repertoire holds approximately 1.5 million distinct CDR3 sequences, roughly two fifths seen once, with around 4% in the top ten. The sample consisted of blood. Receptor source: a woman between 18 and 29 years old in good health. Both conserved end residues are part of each CDR3. The order of the fields is clone size, V gene, D gene, J gene, CDR3 DNA, CDR3 protein. The D gene is left open where the match is weak. The listing skips clone size in some rows; elsewhere it reads once, few, many or a size class.

.	TRBV27	TRBD1	TRBJ1-4	TGTGCCAGCAGTTTGTATGGTTTTGGGACAGGGGGCCCGGAGGGTGAAAAACTGTTTTTT	CASSLYGFGTGGPEGEKLFF
few	TRBV29-1	.	TRBJ2-2	TGCAGCGTTGAGTCCACTAAGGAGGGCACCGGGGAGCTGTTTTTT	CSVESTKEGTGELFF
.	TRBV7-9	.	TRBJ2-3	TGTGCCAGCAGCTCGAAGAGACGGATCACAGATACGCAGTATTTT	CASSSKRRITDTQYF
.	TRBV20-1	.	TRBJ2-3	TGCAGTGCTAGAGATGGTAGGGGGGTTGCAGATACGCAGTATTTT	CSARDGRGVADTQYF
.	TRBV5-1	.	TRBJ1-1	TGCGCCAGCAGCTTGGGGGGACTTTTGAACACTGAAGCTTTCTTT	CASSLGGLLNTEAFF
.	TRBV27	TRBD1	TRBJ2-5	TGTGCCAGCAGTGTGGACAGGAGCAATGAGCAGTACTTC	CASSVDRSNEQYF
once	TRBV18	.	TRBJ2-3	TGTGCCAGCTACACGGGCGGAGATACGCAGTATTTT	CASYTGGDTQYF
.	TRBV7-2	TRBD2	TRBJ2-3	TGTGCCAGCAGCTTGTTATGGCGGGGGGACACAGATACGCAGTATTTT	CASSLLWRGDTDTQYF
.	TRBV7-2	.	TRBJ1-2	TGCGCCAGCAGTCTCCGACGAGCGGCCGCGGTGGAGAACTATGGCTACACCTTC	CASSLRRAAAVENYGYTF
.	TRBV20-1	TRBD2	TRBJ2-1	TGCAGTGCTAGAGATCGGTCCAGGACTAGCGCTTACAATGAGCAGTTCTTC	CSARDRSRTSAYNEQFF
.	TRBV20-1	.	TRBJ1-2	TGCAGTGCTAGCAGTCCGGTCCAGACTAGCTATGGCTACACCTTC	CSASSPVQTSYGYTF
.	TRBV20-1	.	TRBJ2-1	TGCAGTGCTTTATATTCCGGGACCAATTACAAGGATGAGCAGTTCTTC	CSALYSGTNYKDEQFF
few	TRBV7-2	TRBD1	TRBJ2-7	TGTGCCAGCAGCTTAATGGGACAGGGTATGTACGAGCAGTACTTC	CASSLMGQGMYEQYF
few	TRBV6-6	.	TRBJ1-2	TGTGCCAGCCGACGGGGCAGCAACTATGGCTACACCTTC	CASRRGSNYGYTF
few	TRBV6-5	TRBD2	TRBJ2-1	TGTGCCAGCAGTTACTCTCTCCTAGCGGGGGGCCCGCGGTACAATGAGCAGTTCTTC	CASSYSLLAGGPRYNEQFF
.	TRBV5-1	TRBD1	TRBJ2-7	TGCGCCAGCAGCTTTGACAGGGGGATGAGGGAGCAGTACTTC	CASSFDRGMREQYF
.	TRBV6-6	.	TRBJ1-1	TGTGCCAGCAGTTACTACCCAGGTGAGACTGAAGCTTTCTTT	CASSYYPGETEAFF
few	TRBV6-2/TRBV6-3	TRBD2	TRBJ2-5	TGTGCCAGCAGTGACGGACTAGCGGGAGGAGAGACCCAGTACTTC	CASSDGLAGGETQYF
.	TRBV9	.	TRBJ2-7	TGTGCCAGCAGCTCGGAGTTGGGGGACGGTACTATCGAGCAGTACTTC	CASSSELGDGTIEQYF
many	TRBV5-1	.	TRBJ2-1	TGCGCCAGCAGCTTGGAGGCAGATGAGCAGTTCTTC	CASSLEADEQFF
few	TRBV20-1	TRBD2	TRBJ2-1	TGCAGTGCTTCGGGACTAGTCTACAATGAGCAGTTCTTC	CSASGLVYNEQFF
.	TRBV30	.	TRBJ1-1	TGTGCCGGGAGTGTGGTAGGGCTTGAAGCTTTCTTT	CAGSVVGLEAFF
.	TRBV7-8	.	TRBJ2-1	TGTACCAGCAGCTTAGACCGTTGGGGAAATGAGCAGTTCTTC	CTSSLDRWGNEQFF
.	TRBV11-2	.	TRBJ2-4	TGTGCCAGCAGCTTAGATCCGGTATACGGGGAGCAGTACTTC	CASSLDPVYGEQYF
few	TRBV5-1	TRBD1	TRBJ1-1	TGCGCCAGCAGCAGAGGACAGGGGTTGAACACTGAAGCTTTCTTT	CASSRGQGLNTEAFF
.	TRBV14	TRBD2	TRBJ2-1	TGTGCCAGTACCTGGACTAGCGGGCTCAACAATGAGCAGTTCTTC	CASTWTSGLNNEQFF
.	TRBV7-9	.	TRBJ1-6	TGTGCCAGCAGCTTACGGGGGGCGCGTAATTCACCCCTCCACTTT	CASSLRGARNSPLHF
.	TRBV20-1	.	TRBJ2-5	TGCAGTGCTAGATCTGGGAAGGTGTACTTC	CSARSGKVYF